This T cell receptor (beta chain) emerged from a study of T-cell reconstitution after alpha-beta-depleted transplantation in children. The V and J ends lost 0 bases and 2 bases respectively, with 8 bases between them. CDR1 and CDR2 from the germline V gene are MNHEY and SVGAGI. This CDR3 spans 14 amino acids. This clonotype was recorded a few times. Its cognate antigen is unknown. Whole-study findings and limits: In some patients, recipient T cells and intrathymic progenitors surviving conditioning explained high day-60 diversity. In patients about two months after transplant, alpha-beta T cells reportedly arose from several hundred expanded graft clones. When one year had passed after transplant, most T-cell counts and diversity came from newly produced T cells.

TCRbeta library construction was performed incorporating unique molecular identifiers. TCRdb used MiXCR to reprocess the PCR reads, holding one entry per CDR3 protein. The sample yields 750,000 to 950,000 distinct CDR3 sequences, about 16% seen once. The sample consisted of PBMCs, mostly from graft donor cells, taken 360 days after TCRalphabeta/CD19-depleted stem cell transplant. The rearrangement joins TRBV6-5 to TRBJ2-7; D not resolved. The sequence was collected from a male patient younger than 18 who had a stem cell transplant for acute lymphoblastic leukemia, so the T cells may come from the graft donor. DNA for the CDR3: TGTGCCAGCAGTTACTCAGGGATCCCCTACGAGCAGTACTTC. As protein: CASSYSGIPYEQYF.